A few counts support the clone carrying this TCR beta chain. The data are from a study of blood T cell repertoires in COVID-19. The junction had 10 bases not matched to a gene; V was cut back by 0 bases and J by 7 bases. CDR3 size: 15 residues. Germline V gives CDR1 SGDLS, CDR2 YYNGEE. Libraries were prepared by immunoSEQ multiplex PCR; TCRdb keeps only in-frame clonotypes and omits some of them. The profile shows almost 30,000 clones, 80% to 90% of them singletons. This chain links TRBV9 with TRBJ2-7; 7 nucleotides align to TRBD2. This TCR was recovered from a human donor in a cohort sampled during active COVID-19. Sequenced: peripheral blood. CDR3 nucleotide sequence: TGTGCCAGCAGCGTAGTTCCGACTAGCCTGCGGGAGCAGTACTTC. Translated, it gives CASSVVPTSLREQYF.